These T cell receptor beta chains were read from a single sample in a study of CD8 T cells in Susac syndrome. MiXCR, applied by TCRdb to the immunoSEQ multiplex PCR reads, yields one record per CDR3 protein. The top ten hold 0.75% of the sample, which has approximately 54,000 distinct CDR3 sequences, roughly 94% seen once. Source material: CD8+ T cells from PBMCs. These receptors were taken from a human donor with Susac syndrome. CDR3s include the opening cysteine and the closing phenylalanine or tryptophan. The D gene is left open where the match is weak. Clone size is given for some rows only: seen once, a few or many times, or a class if the clone is expanded.

D gene	clone size	J gene	V gene	CDR3 protein	CDR3 DNA
-	-	TRBJ1-5	TRBV6-4	CASSAYSNQPQHF	TGTGCCAGCAGTGCATATAGCAATCAGCCCCAGCATTTT
-	medium-sized	TRBJ1-6	TRBV3-1	CASSPDGGASPLHF	TGTGCCAGCAGCCCTGACGGCGGGGCTTCACCCCTCCACTTT
-	-	TRBJ1-1	TRBV7-6	CASSPGKGAEAFF	TGTGCCAGCAGCCCCGGTAAGGGCGCTGAAGCTTTCTTT
TRBD1	-	TRBJ2-3	TRBV29-1	CSVEDRRTGGAGKQYF	TGCAGCGTTGAAGATCGAAGGACAGGGGGCGCCGGGAAGCAGTATTTT
-	-	TRBJ1-2	TRBV7-2	CASSFDGGDYGYTF	TGTGCCAGCAGCTTCGACGGGGGAGACTATGGCTACACCTTC
TRBD1	-	TRBJ1-1	TRBV12-3/TRBV12-4	CATTGDRGRSMNTEAFF	TGTGCCACCACAGGGGACAGGGGGAGAAGTATGAACACTGAAGCTTTCTTT
TRBD1	once	TRBJ2-5	TRBV5-6	CASSSLGTGQETQYF	TGTGCCAGCAGCTCCCTAGGGACAGGACAAGAGACCCAGTACTTC
-	-	TRBJ2-7	TRBV2	CASSGNRNSYEQYF	TGTGCCAGCAGTGGGAACAGGAACTCCTACGAGCAGTACTTC
-	-	TRBJ1-1	TRBV7-2	CASSSWQANTEAFF	TGTGCCAGCAGCAGTTGGCAGGCAAACACTGAAGCTTTCTTT
-	-	TRBJ2-7	TRBV29-1	CSVVGEGSYEQYF	TGCAGCGTTGTGGGGGAAGGCTCCTACGAGCAGTACTTC
-	-	TRBJ1-1	TRBV4-1	CASSQRTDYVSTEAFF	TGCGCCAGCAGCCAAAGAACAGACTATGTTTCCACTGAAGCTTTCTTT
-	-	TRBJ1-5	TRBV16	CASSQSGSRNQPQHF	TGTGCCAGCAGCCAAAGTGGCAGCCGCAATCAGCCCCAGCATTTT
TRBD1	-	TRBJ2-4	TRBV7-2	CASSLARDRGMEDIQYF	TGTGCCAGCAGCTTAGCACGGGACAGGGGGATGGAGGACATTCAGTACTTC
-	-	TRBJ1-1	TRBV19	CASSIKPGDTEAFF	TGTGCCAGTAGTATAAAGCCCGGGGACACTGAAGCTTTCTTT
-	-	TRBJ2-1	TRBV12-3/TRBV12-4	CASSLGMRNEQFF	TGTGCCAGCAGTTTAGGGATGAGGAATGAGCAGTTCTTC
-	-	TRBJ2-1	TRBV29-1	CSVEGARDSSYNEQFF	TGCAGCGTTGAAGGGGCGAGAGACAGCTCCTACAATGAGCAGTTCTTC
-	-	TRBJ2-5	TRBV12-3/TRBV12-4	CASSSLVGETQYF	TGTGCCAGCAGTTCCCTGGTGGGAGAGACCCAGTACTTC
-	-	TRBJ1-1	TRBV6-1	CASRDGPEAFF	TGTGCCAGCAGGGACGGACCCGAAGCTTTCTTT
-	-	TRBJ2-1	TRBV5-1	CASSLTGPSSYNEQFF	TGCGCCAGCAGCTTGACGGGCCCGAGCTCCTACAATGAGCAGTTCTTC
-	once	TRBJ2-5	TRBV12-3/TRBV12-4	CASSLTEAETQYF	TGTGCCAGCAGCCTGACAGAGGCGGAGACCCAGTACTTC
TRBD2	-	TRBJ2-1	TRBV30	CAWSEGTRKFF	TGTGCCTGGAGTGAGGGGACTAGAAAGTTCTTC
-	-	TRBJ1-1	TRBV9	CASSVVVGTEAFF	TGTGCCAGCAGCGTAGTTGTGGGGACTGAAGCTTTCTTT
-	-	TRBJ1-2	TRBV7-9	CASSLVNKDYGYTF	TGTGCCAGCAGCTTAGTGAATAAGGACTATGGCTACACCTTC